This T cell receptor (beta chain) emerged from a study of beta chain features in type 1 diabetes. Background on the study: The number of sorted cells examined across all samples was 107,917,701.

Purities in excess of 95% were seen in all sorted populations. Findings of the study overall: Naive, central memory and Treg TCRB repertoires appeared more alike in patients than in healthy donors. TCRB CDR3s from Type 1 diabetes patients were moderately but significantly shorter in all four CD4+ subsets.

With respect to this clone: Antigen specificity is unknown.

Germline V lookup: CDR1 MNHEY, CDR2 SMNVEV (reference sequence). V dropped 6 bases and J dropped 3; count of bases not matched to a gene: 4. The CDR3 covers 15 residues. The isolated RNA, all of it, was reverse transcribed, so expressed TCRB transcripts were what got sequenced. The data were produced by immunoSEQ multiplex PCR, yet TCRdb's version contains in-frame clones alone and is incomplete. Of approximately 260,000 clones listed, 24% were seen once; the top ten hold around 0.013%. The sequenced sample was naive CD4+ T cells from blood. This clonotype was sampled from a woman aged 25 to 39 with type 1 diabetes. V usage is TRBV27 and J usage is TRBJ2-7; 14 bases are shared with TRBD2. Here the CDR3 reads CASRTGLAGDYEQYF. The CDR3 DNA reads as TGTGCCAGCAGGACGGGACTAGCGGGAGACTACGAGCAGTACTTC.